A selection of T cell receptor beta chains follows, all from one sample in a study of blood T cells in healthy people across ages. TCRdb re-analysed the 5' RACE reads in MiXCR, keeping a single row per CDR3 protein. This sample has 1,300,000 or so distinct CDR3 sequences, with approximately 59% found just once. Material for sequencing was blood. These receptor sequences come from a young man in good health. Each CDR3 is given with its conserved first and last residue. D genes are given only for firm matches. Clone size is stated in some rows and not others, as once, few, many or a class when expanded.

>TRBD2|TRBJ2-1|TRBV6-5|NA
CASRPGLAFNEQFF
TGTGCCAGCAGACCGGGACTAGCGTTCAATGAGCAGTTCTTC
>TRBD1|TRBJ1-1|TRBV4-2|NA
CASSHGDRDITEAFF
TGTGCCAGCAGCCATGGGGACAGGGATATTACTGAAGCTTTCTTT
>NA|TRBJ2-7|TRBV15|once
CATATDSSYEQYF
TGTGCCACCGCCACAGACAGCTCCTACGAGCAGTACTTC
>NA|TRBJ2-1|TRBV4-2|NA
CASSRSRGSEQFF
TGTGCCAGCAGCCGCTCGCGTGGCAGTGAGCAGTTCTTC
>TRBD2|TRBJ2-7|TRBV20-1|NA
CSARSSTSGGYEQYF
TGCAGTGCCCGTTCCTCTACTAGCGGGGGGTACGAGCAGTACTTC
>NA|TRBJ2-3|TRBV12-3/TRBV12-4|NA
CASSSTPGAGLTDTQYF
TGTGCCAGCAGTTCCACCCCGGGGGCAGGACTCACAGATACGCAGTATTTT
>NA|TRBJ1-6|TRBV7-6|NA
CASSLAPVLGRSNSPLHF
TGTGCCAGCAGCTTAGCGCCAGTCTTGGGCCGCTCTAATTCACCCCTCCACTTT
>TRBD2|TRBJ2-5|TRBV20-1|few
CSASLKTETSIVRETQYF
TGCAGTGCTAGTCTCAAAACCGAGACTAGCATCGTCCGAGAGACCCAGTACTTC
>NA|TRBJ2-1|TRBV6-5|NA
CAHIEQFF
TGTGCTCATATCGAGCAGTTCTTC
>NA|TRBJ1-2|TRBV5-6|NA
CASMDSPAANYGYTF
TGTGCCAGCATGGACTCTCCTGCGGCTAACTATGGCTACACCTTC
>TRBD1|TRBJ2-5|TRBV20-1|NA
CSAGDREVWWETQYF
TGCAGTGCCGGGGACAGGGAAGTTTGGTGGGAGACCCAGTACTTC
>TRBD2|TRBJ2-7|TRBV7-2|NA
CASSPPGLAGGTLEQYF
TGTGCCAGCAGCCCCCCAGGGCTAGCGGGAGGCACCTTGGAGCAGTACTTC
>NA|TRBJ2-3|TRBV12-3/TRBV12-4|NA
CASSLPKLADTQYF
TGTGCCAGCAGTTTGCCCAAACTAGCAGATACGCAGTATTTT
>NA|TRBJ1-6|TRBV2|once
CASSAADNSPLHF
TGTGCCAGCAGTGCTGCAGATAATTCACCCCTCCACTTT
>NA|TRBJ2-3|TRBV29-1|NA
CSGLTNTDTQYF
TGCAGCGGCCTGACAAACACAGATACGCAGTATTTT
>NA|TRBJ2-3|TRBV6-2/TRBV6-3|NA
CAVSFLSDTQYF
TGTGCCGTATCGTTCCTTAGTGATACGCAGTATTTT
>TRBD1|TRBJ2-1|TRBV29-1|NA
CSVEGTGGVWNEQFF
TGCAGCGTCGAAGGAACAGGGGGCGTATGGAATGAGCAGTTCTTC
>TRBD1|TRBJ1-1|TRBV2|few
CASRDRENTEAFF
TGTGCCTCCAGGGACAGGGAGAACACTGAAGCTTTCTTT
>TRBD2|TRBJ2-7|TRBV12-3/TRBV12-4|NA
CASSLVGLAVYEQYF
TGTGCCAGCAGTTTAGTCGGACTAGCGGTCTACGAGCAGTACTTC
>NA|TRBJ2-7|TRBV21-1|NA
CASRYRLTGSYEQYF
TGTGCCAGCAGATATAGATTGACAGGGTCCTACGAGCAGTACTTC
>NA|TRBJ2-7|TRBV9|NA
CASSVSGGEQYF
TGTGCCAGCAGCGTATCAGGCGGCGAGCAGTACTTC
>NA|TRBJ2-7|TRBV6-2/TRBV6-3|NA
CASSPWGPGYEQYF
TGTGCCAGCAGCCCATGGGGGCCCGGGTACGAGCAGTACTTC
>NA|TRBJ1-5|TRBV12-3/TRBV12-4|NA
CASNPTFPDGQPQHF
TGTGCCAGCAACCCGACATTCCCTGACGGACAGCCCCAGCATTTT
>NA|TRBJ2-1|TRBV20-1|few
CSAFIQDSYNEQFF
TGCAGTGCTTTTATACAGGACAGCTACAATGAGCAGTTCTTC
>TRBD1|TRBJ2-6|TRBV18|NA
CASSRQPGQRREANVLTF
TGTGCCAGCTCCCGACAGCCGGGACAGCGACGGGAGGCCAACGTCCTGACTTTC
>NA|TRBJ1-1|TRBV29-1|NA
CSVVHINTEAFF
TGCAGCGTTGTCCACATCAACACTGAAGCTTTCTTT
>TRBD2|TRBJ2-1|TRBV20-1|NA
CSAERLAGDSYNEQFF
TGCAGTGCCGAGAGACTAGCGGGGGACTCCTACAATGAGCAGTTCTTC
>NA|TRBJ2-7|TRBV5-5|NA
CASSLAGQPHEQYF
TGTGCCAGCAGCTTGGCCGGACAGCCCCACGAGCAGTACTTC
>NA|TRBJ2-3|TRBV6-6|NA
CVSSLTRSTDTQYF
TGTGTCAGCAGTCTGACACGTAGCACAGATACGCAGTATTTT
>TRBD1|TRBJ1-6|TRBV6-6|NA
CASSYSTGENSPLHF
TGTGCCAGCAGTTACTCTACAGGGGAGAATTCACCCCTCCACTTT
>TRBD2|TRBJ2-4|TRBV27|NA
CASRVQPSGKNIQYF
TGTGCCAGCAGGGTCCAACCTAGCGGCAAAAACATTCAGTACTTC
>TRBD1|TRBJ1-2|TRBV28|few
CASSSGTGGRRGYTF
TGTGCCAGCAGCTCCGGGACAGGGGGGCGTCGAGGCTACACCTTC
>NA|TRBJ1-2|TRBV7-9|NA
CASSPRVSLHYTF
TGTGCCAGCAGCCCGAGGGTTTCACTCCACTACACCTTC
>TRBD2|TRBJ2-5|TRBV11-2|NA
CASSGGGLKHLNEQYF
TGTGCCAGCTCGGGAGGGGGGTTGAAGCATCTCAATGAGCAGTACTTC
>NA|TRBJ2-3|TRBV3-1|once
CASAFRVRANGKDTQYF
TGTGCCAGCGCGTTTAGAGTTAGAGCAAACGGTAAAGATACGCAGTATTTT
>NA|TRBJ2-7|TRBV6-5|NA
CASSYSKGGYEQYF
TGTGCCAGCAGTTACTCGAAGGGAGGCTACGAGCAGTACTTC
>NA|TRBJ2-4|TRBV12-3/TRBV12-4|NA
CASSLSFGGNIQYF
TGTGCCAGCAGTTTAAGTTTTGGCGGAAACATTCAGTACTTC
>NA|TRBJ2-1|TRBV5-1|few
CASSLAQEQFF
TGCGCCAGCAGCTTGGCCCAGGAGCAGTTCTTC
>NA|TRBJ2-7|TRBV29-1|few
CSAGDSGYEQYF
TGCAGCGCGGGGGACAGCGGGTACGAGCAGTACTTC
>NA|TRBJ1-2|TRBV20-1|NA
CSARSGTWYGYTF
TGCAGTGCTAGATCGGGGACTTGGTATGGCTACACCTTC
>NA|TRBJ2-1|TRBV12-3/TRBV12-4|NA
CASRPRDGAGNEQFF
TGTGCCAGCAGACCCCGTGATGGGGCGGGCAATGAGCAGTTCTTC
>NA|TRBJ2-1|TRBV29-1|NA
CSTTSGRDIYNEQFF
TGCAGCACCACGTCCGGGCGGGACATTTACAATGAGCAGTTCTTC
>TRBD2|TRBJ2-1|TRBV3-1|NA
CASSQVGTSGNEQFF
TGTGCCAGCAGCCAAGTTGGGACTAGCGGCAATGAGCAGTTCTTC
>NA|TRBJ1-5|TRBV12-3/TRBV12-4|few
CASSLQGGPNQPQHF
TGTGCCAGTAGTTTACAAGGGGGACCCAATCAGCCCCAGCATTTT
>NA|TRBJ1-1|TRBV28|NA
CASSPSGGRLNTEAFF
TGTGCCAGCAGTCCCTCTGGGGGGCGGCTCAACACTGAAGCTTTCTTT
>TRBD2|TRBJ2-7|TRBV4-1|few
CASSPRASGGGSYEQYF
TGCGCCAGCAGCCCACGGGCTAGCGGGGGAGGAAGTTACGAGCAGTACTTC
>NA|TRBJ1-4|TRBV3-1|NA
CASSQDLQGRKLFF
TGTGCCAGCAGCCAAGATTTACAGGGTAGAAAACTGTTTTTT
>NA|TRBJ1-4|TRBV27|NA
CASSSLTETDGGRLFF
TGTGCCAGCAGTTCGTTAACGGAAACAGACGGGGGTAGACTGTTTTTT
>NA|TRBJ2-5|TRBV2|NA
CASLEVGQETQYF
TGTGCCAGCCTGGAGGTAGGCCAAGAGACCCAGTACTTC
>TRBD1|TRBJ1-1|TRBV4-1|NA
CASSQDRGNRGRETEAFF
TGCGCCAGCAGCCAAGACCGAGGGAACAGGGGGCGCGAAACTGAAGCTTTCTTT
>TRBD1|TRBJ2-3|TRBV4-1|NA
CASGQTGQGVDTQYF
TGCGCCAGCGGCCAAACGGGACAGGGGGTTGATACGCAGTATTTT